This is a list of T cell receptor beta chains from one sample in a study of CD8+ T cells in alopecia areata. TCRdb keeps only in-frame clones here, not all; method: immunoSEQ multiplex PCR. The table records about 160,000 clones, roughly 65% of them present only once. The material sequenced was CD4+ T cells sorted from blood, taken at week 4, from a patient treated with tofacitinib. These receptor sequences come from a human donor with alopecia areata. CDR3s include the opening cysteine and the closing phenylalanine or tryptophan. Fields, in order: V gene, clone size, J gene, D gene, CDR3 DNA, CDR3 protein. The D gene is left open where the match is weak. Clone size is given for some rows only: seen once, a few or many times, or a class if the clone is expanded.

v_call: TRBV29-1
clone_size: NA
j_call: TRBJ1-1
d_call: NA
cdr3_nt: TGCAGCGCAGTAGAGAGATACACTGAAGCTTTCTTT
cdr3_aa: CSAVERYTEAFF

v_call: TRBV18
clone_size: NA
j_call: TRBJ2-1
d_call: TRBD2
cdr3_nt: TGTGCCAGCTCGGCTAGCGGGGGCAATGAGCAGTTCTTC
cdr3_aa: CASSASGGNEQFF

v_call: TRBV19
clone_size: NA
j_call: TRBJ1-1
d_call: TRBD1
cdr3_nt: TGTGCCAGTAGTAGACCGGGACAGGGAACTGAAGCTTTCTTT
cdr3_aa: CASSRPGQGTEAFF

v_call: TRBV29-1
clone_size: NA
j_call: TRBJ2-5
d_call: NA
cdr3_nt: TGCAGCGTTGAAATAAGCTCCCAAGAGACCCAGTACTTC
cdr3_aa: CSVEISSQETQYF

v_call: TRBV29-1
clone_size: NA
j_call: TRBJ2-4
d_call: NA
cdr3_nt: TGCAGCGCCCGCCAAGGGGCCTCGGGAATTCAGTACTTC
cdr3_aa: CSARQGASGIQYF

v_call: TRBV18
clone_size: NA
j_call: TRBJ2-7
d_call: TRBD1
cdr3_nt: TGTGCCAGCTCACCCCGGGACAGATCCTACGAGCAGTACTTC
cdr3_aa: CASSPRDRSYEQYF

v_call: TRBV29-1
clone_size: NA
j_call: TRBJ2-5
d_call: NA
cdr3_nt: TGCAGCGTTGAACGGGTAGAGACCCAGTACTTC
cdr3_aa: CSVERVETQYF

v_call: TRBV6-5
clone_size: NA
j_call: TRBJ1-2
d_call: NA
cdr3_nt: TGTGCCAGCAGTTATGGAGACTATGGCTACACCTTC
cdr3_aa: CASSYGDYGYTF

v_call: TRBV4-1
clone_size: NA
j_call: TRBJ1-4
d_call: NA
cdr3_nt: TGCGCCAGCAGCGACCCGGGACGGATCAATGAAAAACTGTTTTTT
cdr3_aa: CASSDPGRINEKLFF

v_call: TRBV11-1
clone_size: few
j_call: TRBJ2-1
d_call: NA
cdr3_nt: TGTGCCAGCAGCCCCGGGTTCAATGAGCAGTTCTTC
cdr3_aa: CASSPGFNEQFF

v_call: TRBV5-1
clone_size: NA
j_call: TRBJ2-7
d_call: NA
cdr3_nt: TGCGCCAGCAGCCGGCCGGACAGCACCTACGAGCAGTACTTC
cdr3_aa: CASSRPDSTYEQYF

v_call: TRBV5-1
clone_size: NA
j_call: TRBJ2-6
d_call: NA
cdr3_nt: TGCGCCAGCAGCTTGGGGAATGGGATCGGGGCCAACGTCCTGACTTTC
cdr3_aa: CASSLGNGIGANVLTF

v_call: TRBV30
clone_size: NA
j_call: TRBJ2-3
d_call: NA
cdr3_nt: TGTGCCTGGGCCGTTGGAGATACGCAGTATTTT
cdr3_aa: CAWAVGDTQYF

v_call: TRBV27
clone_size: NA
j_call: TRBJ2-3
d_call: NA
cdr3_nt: TGTACGACCTCCCGGCTAACAAGCACAGATACGCAGTATTTT
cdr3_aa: CTTSRLTSTDTQYF

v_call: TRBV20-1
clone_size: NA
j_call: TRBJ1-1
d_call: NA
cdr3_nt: TGCAGTGCCTGGGATACTGAAGCTTTCTTT
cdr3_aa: CSAWDTEAFF

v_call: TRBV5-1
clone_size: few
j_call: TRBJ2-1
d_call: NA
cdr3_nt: TGCGCCAGCAGCCCCCGGGGTCGGCAGGGCGGTGAGCAGTTCTTC
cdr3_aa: CASSPRGRQGGEQFF

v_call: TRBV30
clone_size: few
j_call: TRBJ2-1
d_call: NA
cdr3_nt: TGTGCCTGGGTAGCGGCAAGAGAGCAGTTCTTC
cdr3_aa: CAWVAAREQFF

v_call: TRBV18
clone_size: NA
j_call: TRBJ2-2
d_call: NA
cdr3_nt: TGTGCCAGCTCACCACGGCGAAACGCGAACACCGGGGAGCTGTTTTTT
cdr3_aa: CASSPRRNANTGELFF

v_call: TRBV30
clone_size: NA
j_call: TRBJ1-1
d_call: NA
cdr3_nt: TGTGCCTGGAGTGTAAACAGGGTGAACACTGAAGCTTTCTTT
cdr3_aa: CAWSVNRVNTEAFF

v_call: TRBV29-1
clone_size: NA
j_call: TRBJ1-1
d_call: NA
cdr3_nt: TGCAGCTCTGCGCAGGAGAGGAACACTGAAGCTTTCTTT
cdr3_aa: CSSAQERNTEAFF

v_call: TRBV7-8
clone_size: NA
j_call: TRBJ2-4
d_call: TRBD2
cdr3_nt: TGTGCCAGCAGCTCCCTAGCGGGGGGGCCTGGGGACATTCAGTACTTC
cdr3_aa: CASSSLAGGPGDIQYF

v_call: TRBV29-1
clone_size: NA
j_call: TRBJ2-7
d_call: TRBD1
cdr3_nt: TGCAGCGGCCTGACAGGGAACGAGCAGTACTTC
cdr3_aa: CSGLTGNEQYF

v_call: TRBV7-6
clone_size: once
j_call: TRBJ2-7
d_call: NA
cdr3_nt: TGTGCCAGCAGCCCCAGATCTAGCTTCTCCTACGAGCAGTACTTC
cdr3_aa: CASSPRSSFSYEQYF

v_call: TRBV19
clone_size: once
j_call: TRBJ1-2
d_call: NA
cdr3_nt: TGTGCCAGTAGTGTGGATGAAGATGGCTACACCTTC
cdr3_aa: CASSVDEDGYTF

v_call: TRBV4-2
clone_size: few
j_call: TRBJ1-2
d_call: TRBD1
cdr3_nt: TGTGCCAGCAGCCTGTCGGACAGGGAGTCTGGCTACACCTTC
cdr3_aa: CASSLSDRESGYTF

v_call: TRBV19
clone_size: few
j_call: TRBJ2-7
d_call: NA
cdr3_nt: TGTGCCAGTACCCCCGGGACACTTCCCTACGAGCAGTACTTC
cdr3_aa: CASTPGTLPYEQYF

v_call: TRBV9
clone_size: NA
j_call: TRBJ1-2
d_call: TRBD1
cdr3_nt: TGTGCCAGCAGCGCACCACAGGGGGCGCCTGATGGCTACACCTTC
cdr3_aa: CASSAPQGAPDGYTF

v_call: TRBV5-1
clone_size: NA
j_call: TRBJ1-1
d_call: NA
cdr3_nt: TGCGCCAGCAGCTTGGACCGACCGGTGAACACTGAAGCTTTCTTT
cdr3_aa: CASSLDRPVNTEAFF

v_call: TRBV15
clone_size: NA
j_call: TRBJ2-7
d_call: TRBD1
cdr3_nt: TGTGCCACCAGCAGCCCACAGGGGATGGGTATGCCCTACGAGCAGTACTTC
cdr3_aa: CATSSPQGMGMPYEQYF